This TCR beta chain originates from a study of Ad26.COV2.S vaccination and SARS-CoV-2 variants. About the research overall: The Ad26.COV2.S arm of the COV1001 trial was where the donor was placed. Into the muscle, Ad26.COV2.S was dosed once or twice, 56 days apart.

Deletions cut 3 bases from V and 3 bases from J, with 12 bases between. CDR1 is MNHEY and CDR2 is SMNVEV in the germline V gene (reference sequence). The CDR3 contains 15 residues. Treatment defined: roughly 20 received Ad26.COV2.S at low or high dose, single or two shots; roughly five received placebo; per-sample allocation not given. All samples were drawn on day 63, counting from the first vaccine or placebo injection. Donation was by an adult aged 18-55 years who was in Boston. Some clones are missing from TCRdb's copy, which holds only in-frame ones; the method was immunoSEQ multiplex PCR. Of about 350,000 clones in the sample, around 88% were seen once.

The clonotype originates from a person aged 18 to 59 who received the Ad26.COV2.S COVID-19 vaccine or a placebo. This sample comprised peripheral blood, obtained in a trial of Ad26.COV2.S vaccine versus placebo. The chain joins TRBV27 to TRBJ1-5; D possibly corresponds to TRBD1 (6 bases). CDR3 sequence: CASSFRGAYNQPQHF. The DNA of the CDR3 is TGTGCCAGCAGTTTTCGGGGGGCTTACAATCAGCCCCAGCATTTT.